Each of the 27 T cell receptor beta chains below was sequenced from the same sample in a study of T cell changes during pregnancy in multiple sclerosis. Some clones are missing from TCRdb's copy, which holds only in-frame ones; the method was immunoSEQ multiplex PCR. This sample has some 30,000 clones; 91% occur once, and the top ten carry approximately 3.9%. Specimen: CD8+ T cells from peripheral blood mononuclear cells, collected in the second trimester of pregnancy. The receptor set was obtained from a female donor in good health, enrolled as a control in a pregnancy study.

V gene TRBV14 combines with J gene TRBJ1-4, with no clear D. Germline lookup yields CDR1 SGHDN and CDR2 FVKESK. The CDR3 is 15 amino acids. Between the trimmed V and J ends, which lost 0 bases and 8 bases, there was a span of 13 bases. The CDR3 sequence: CASSQDRRPGEKLFF. The CDR3 DNA reads as TGTGCCAGCAGCCAAGATCGTCGGCCGGGGGAAAAACTGTTTTTT.

The V and J genes are TRBV4-1 and TRBJ2-7; D is possibly TRBD1 (6 bases). Trimming shortened V by 8 bases and J by 0 bases, and 14 bases separated the two germline ends. Germline V gene sequence: CDR1 MGHRA, CDR2 YSYEKL. This CDR3 has 14 residues. The CDR3 loop is CASAGRDTSYEQYF. The CDR3, as DNA: TGCGCCAGCGCTGGCCGGGACACCTCCTACGAGCAGTACTTC.

V is TRBV5-5 and J is TRBJ2-7; 10 bases match TRBD2. Looked up from germline, CDR1 is SGHKS and CDR2 is YYEKEE (reference sequence). V gave up 0 bases and J gave up 6 bases; unmatched junction bases: 6. This CDR3 is built from 15 residues. The chain's CDR3 is CASSLAAGGQFEQYF. CDR3 nucleotides: TGTGCCAGCAGCTTGGCAGCGGGGGGGCAATTCGAGCAGTACTTC.

The rearrangement joins TRBV7-9 to TRBJ1-1, with D tentatively TRBD1 (6 bases). The V and J ends lost 5 bases and 11 bases respectively, with 18 bases between them. The CDR3 sequence is 13 residues long. Germline V lookup: CDR1 SEHNR, CDR2 FQNEAQ (reference sequence). The CDR3 DNA follows: TGTGCCAGCAGCCCTGGGGGCACCTTAGCGGCTTTCTTT. This translates into CASSPGGTLAAFF.

The J gene is TRBJ1-2, the V gene TRBV6-1, with TRBD1 as a possible D gene (5 bases). V was clipped by 4 bases and J by 4 bases, with 10 bases between them. Germline V gene lookup returns CDR1 MNHNS and CDR2 SASEGT. The CDR3 has 13 amino acids. The CDR3 region is CASSARVGYGYTF. In nucleotides, the CDR3 is TGTGCCAGCAGTGCCAGGGTTGGCTATGGCTACACCTTC.

The chain has TRBV6-1 and TRBJ2-3, with TRBD2 matching over 7 bases. This CDR3 is built from 18 residues. Germline V CDR1 and CDR2: MNHNS, SASEGT. Unmatched junction bases numbered 12, after V lost 1 base and J lost 2 bases. CDR3 nucleotide sequence: TGTGCCAGCAGTGAAGAGGGCGCTCTAGCGGCGACCACAGATACGCAGTATTTT. It codes for CASSEEGALAATTDTQYF.

The DNA of the CDR3 is TGTGCCAGTAGCATGACAGGGGGCAGAGTGACTGAAGCTTTCTTT. It encodes CASSMTGGRVTEAFF. The chain uses TRBV19 and TRBJ1-1; TRBD1 aligns across 10 bases. V was pared by 6 bases and J by 5 bases, with 9 bases of the junction left unmatched. This CDR3 is built from 15 residues. From germline, CDR1 is LNHDA and CDR2 SQIVND (reference sequence).

The chain links TRBV12-5 to TRBJ1-1, with TRBD1 identical over 8 bases. The CDR3 extends over 13 amino acids. The V gene end was trimmed by 6 bases and the J gene end by 6 bases; junction bases not matched to a gene: 6. Germline CDR1 LGHNT, CDR2 FRNRAP. The CDR3 nucleotides are TGTGCTAGTGGCTCAGGGGGCTGGGCTGAAGCTTTCTTT. Translated, it gives CASGSGGWAEAFF. The full variable domain, its missing parts supplied by reference TRBV12-5 and TRBJ1-1, is DARVTQTPRHKVTEMGQEVTMRCQPILGHNTVFWYRQTMMQGLELLAYFRNRAPLDDSGMPKDRFSAEMPDATLATLKIQPSEPRDSAVYFCASGSGGWAEAFFGQGTRLTVV.

This chain joins TRBV2 and TRBJ1-5; 8 bases fit TRBD1. Germline CDR1 is SNHLY and CDR2 is FYNNEI. Trimming at V came to 8 bases and at J to 4 bases, leaving 7 bases not matched to a gene. The CDR3 sequence is 14 residues long. Here the CDR3 DNA reads TGTGCCAGCGAGGACAGGGAGCTAAATCAGCCCCAGCATTTT. It is translated as CASEDRELNQPQHF.

The V and J genes are TRBV11-1 and TRBJ1-6; 9 nucleotides agree with TRBD1. This CDR3 has 15 residues. Germline V gene data show CDR1 as SGHAT and CDR2 as FQDESV (reference sequence). V was pared by 4 bases and J by 7 bases, with 5 bases of the junction left unmatched. The CDR3 here is CASSSGTGRNSPLHF. The CDR3 DNA follows: TGTGCCAGCAGCTCCGGGACAGGGCGGAATTCACCCCTCCACTTT. Full variable domain (rest looked up from reference TRBV11-1 and TRBJ1-6): EAEVAQSPRYKITEKSQAVAFWCDPISGHATLYWYRQILGQGPELLVQFQDESVVDDSQLPKDRFSAERLKGVDSTLKIQPAELGDSAMYLCASSSGTGRNSPLHFGNGTRLTVT.

The V call is TRBV9, the J call TRBJ2-1, with 10 bases identical to TRBD1. Germline values: CDR1 SGDLS, CDR2 YYNGEE. With 3 bases clipped from V and 7 bases from J, the junction kept 13 bases outside the gene matches. This CDR3 comprises 17 residues. The CDR3 loop reads CASSARQGAGLENEQFF. The DNA for the CDR3 is TGTGCCAGCAGCGCAAGACAGGGGGCTGGGTTGGAGAATGAGCAGTTCTTC.

The gene calls are TRBV7-9 and TRBJ2-7; 9 nucleotides agree with TRBD1. The V gene's germline CDR1 is SEHNR and CDR2 FQNEAQ (reference sequence). The CDR3 has 15 amino acids. The ends lost 4 bases at V and 3 bases at J; junction bases unmatched: 7. The CDR3 here is CASSSTKTGGYEQYF. For the CDR3, the DNA is TGTGCCAGCAGCTCCACCAAGACAGGGGGCTACGAGCAGTACTTC.

This rearrangement joins TRBV7-9 to TRBJ2-1; 10 positions agree with TRBD2. The CDR3 is 16 residues long. Germline V lookup: CDR1 SEHNR, CDR2 FQNEAQ (reference sequence). V shed 6 bases and J 8 bases; nucleotides not matched to a gene: 13. CDR3 amino acids: CASSTPKSGGADEQFF. The CDR3 DNA follows: TGTGCCAGCAGTACACCGAAAAGCGGGGGGGCCGATGAGCAGTTCTTC.

The chain uses TRBV30 and TRBJ2-7, with a possible D match to TRBD1 (6 bases). CDR1 and CDR2 from the germline V gene are GTSNPN and SVGIG (reference sequence). V dropped 2 bases and J dropped 2 bases, with 13 bases sitting between them. CDR3 length: 14 residues. CDR3 nucleotides: TGTGCCTGGAGTCCCGGCAGGGGAGCCTACGAGCAGTACTTC. This codes for CAWSPGRGAYEQYF.

The chain recombines TRBV27 with TRBJ2-1; the match to TRBD2 covers 14 bases. CDR1 and CDR2 from the germline V gene are MNHEY and SMNVEV (reference sequence). V lost 5 bases to trimming and J lost 10 bases; unmatched junction nucleotides: 10. The CDR3 length is 16 residues. CDR3 amino acids: CASSPGLAGVGVEQFF. CDR3 DNA sequence: TGTGCCAGCAGTCCGGGACTAGCGGGGGTTGGTGTGGAGCAGTTCTTC.

This chain connects TRBV7-9 to TRBJ2-1; maybe TRBD1 (5 bases). The germline gives CDR1 SEHNR, CDR2 FQNEAQ (reference sequence). CDR3 length equals 12 residues. Trimming left V 3 bases short and J 9 bases short, with 9 bases between. The chain's CDR3 is CASSFQGFEQFF. The CDR3 DNA reads TGTGCCAGCAGCTTCCAGGGTTTTGAGCAGTTCTTC.

The chain uses TRBV29-1 and TRBJ2-5, with a possible D match to TRBD1 (6 bases). The germline CDR1 and CDR2 sequences are SQVTM and ANQGSEA. With 7 bases removed from V and 2 bases from J, the gap between germline ends came to 17 bases. The CDR3 totals 14 residues. The CDR3 loop reads CSADLDRTQETQYF. CDR3 sequence (DNA): TGCAGCGCCGACTTAGACAGGACTCAAGAGACCCAGTACTTC.

V gene TRBV4-1 combines with J gene TRBJ1-2; maybe TRBD1 (5 bases). Per the germline V gene, CDR1 is MGHRA and CDR2 is YSYEKL. With 1 base removed from V and 3 bases from J, the gap between germline ends came to 15 bases. This CDR3 contains 16 residues. The CDR3 DNA follows: TGCGCCAGCAGCCAAGTGCAGGACACAGGCGACTATGGCTACACCTTC. This codes for CASSQVQDTGDYGYTF.

The table lists this clone with a count of one. This chain links TRBV7-9 with TRBJ2-5, with TRBD1 identical over 8 bases. This CDR3 spans 14 amino acids. J lost 5 bases, V lost 3 bases, and 5 bases had no gene match. Looked up from germline, CDR1 is SEHNR and CDR2 is FQNEAQ (reference sequence). As DNA, the CDR3 is TGTGCCAGCAGCTTTGCAGGGGGCGAGGAGACCCAGTACTTC. Translating it yields CASSFAGGEETQYF.

This chain connects TRBV7-9 to TRBJ1-1, with 8 bases fitting TRBD1. This CDR3 is built from 14 residues. Per the germline V gene, CDR1 is SEHNR and CDR2 is FQNEAQ (reference sequence). After removal of 5 bases from V and 4 bases from J, the junction contained 6 bases not matched to a gene. CDR3 loop: CASSRQGLGTEAFF. As DNA, the CDR3 is TGTGCCAGCAGCCGACAGGGGCTGGGCACTGAAGCTTTCTTT.

V gene TRBV6-4 combines with J gene TRBJ2-3; 11 bases align to TRBD1. Germline CDR1 is MRHNA and CDR2 is SNTAGT. V shed 7 bases, J shed 2 bases, and the junction held 2 bases outside the gene matches. This CDR3 is 14 amino acids long. CDR3 in DNA: TGTGCCAGCAAGGGACAGGGGGACACAGATACGCAGTATTTT. As protein: CASKGQGDTDTQYF.

This chain links TRBV27 with TRBJ2-7; D possibly corresponds to TRBD2 (6 bases). The CDR3 spans 16 residues. From germline, CDR1 is MNHEY and CDR2 SMNVEV (reference sequence). Trimming cost V 2 bases and J 9 bases, with 23 bases left between them. The CDR3 protein is CASSLNGGLPRHPQYF. The CDR3, as DNA: TGTGCCAGCAGTTTAAATGGGGGACTCCCACGGCATCCGCAGTACTTC.

The sample holds one count of this clone. The chain combines TRBV7-3 with TRBJ1-5, with 8 bases that match TRBD1. J was trimmed by 6 bases and V by 4 bases; bases with no gene match: 8. Germline CDR1 is SGHTA and CDR2 is FQGTGA. The CDR3 consists of 15 residues. The CDR3 region has the DNA TGTGCCAGCAGCTGGGGACAGGCTTCGGGTCAGCCCCAGCATTTT. Translation gives CASSWGQASGQPQHF.

The chain has TRBV7-9 and TRBJ2-5; 7 bases map to TRBD1. Unmatched junction bases numbered 10, after V lost 5 bases and J lost 1 base. Germline loops: CDR1 SEHNR, CDR2 FQNEAQ (reference sequence). The CDR3 totals 16 residues. The CDR3 region is CASSNYRGPSQETQYF. The CDR3 nucleotides read TGTGCCAGCAGCAACTACAGGGGCCCAAGCCAAGAGACCCAGTACTTC.

V is TRBV27 and J is TRBJ2-7; D may be TRBD1 (6 bases). The germline V gene encodes CDR1 MNHEY and CDR2 SMNVEV (reference sequence). CDR3 length: 11 amino acids. Trimming left V 6 bases short and J 13 bases short, with 16 bases between. This CDR3 is CASSQNNREYF. As DNA, the CDR3 is TGTGCCAGCAGCCAAAATAACAGGGAATACTTC.

The chain employs TRBV9 and TRBJ1-5; weak D call: TRBD1 (5 bases). Germline V gives CDR1 SGDLS, CDR2 YYNGEE. The germline V and J ends were trimmed by 5 bases and 0 bases, with 12 bases remaining between them. The CDR3 has 15 amino acids. Here the CDR3 reads CASSREGYSNQPQHF. The CDR3 DNA follows: TGTGCCAGCAGTAGGGAGGGGTATAGCAATCAGCCCCAGCATTTT.

This clone was detected once. The rearrangement joins TRBV7-2 to TRBJ1-2; 8 bases agree with TRBD1. The germline V gene has CDR1 SGHTA and CDR2 FQGNSA. V gave up 4 bases and J gave up 6 bases; unmatched junction bases: 4. The CDR3 sequence is 13 residues long. The CDR3 region is CASSWTGMDGYTF. The CDR3 nucleotides read TGTGCCAGCAGCTGGACAGGGATGGATGGCTACACCTTC.